This TCR beta chain was sequenced in a study of blood T cell repertoires in COVID-19. Turning to the study itself: Spain, Italy and the United States supplied samples that represented acute and convalescent COVID-19.

The length of the CDR3 is 18 residues. After removal of 6 bases from V and 1 base from J, the junction contained 16 bases not matched to a gene. Germline values: CDR1 MDHEN, CDR2 SYDVKM. Authors' analysis steps: Amplification of reference gene primers provided the estimated nucleated cell counts. Repertoires were generated with immunoSEQ multiplex PCR, while TCRdb's copy carries only in-frame clones and drops some. V, J and clone size derive from that table, while D and trimming were established from the DNA sequence. The repertoire holds about 170,000 clones, with 86% as singletons. This chain connects TRBV28 to TRBJ2-7, with TRBD2 identical over 9 bases. The TCR sequence derives from a man aged 65-85 years with acute or convalescent COVID-19. The sequencing input was peripheral blood. The CDR3 DNA follows: TGTGCCAGCAGCCGACTATGGCGGGGGGGCCTCTTTTCCTACGAGCAGTACTTC. Amino acid sequence: CASSRLWRGGLFSYEQYF.